These T cell receptor beta chains were read from a single sample in a study of T cells in Graves' hyperthyroidism and ophthalmopathy. One entry per CDR3 protein results from TCRdb running MiXCR on the multiplex PCR reads. Of around 350,000 distinct CDR3 sequences listed, 20% to 25% were seen once; the top ten hold about 73%. The sequenced sample was blood. These receptors were obtained from a man aged 45-60 years with Graves' hyperthyroidism. Both conserved end residues are part of each CDR3. The D gene is left open where the match is weak. The size field is filled for only some rows; it gives once, few, many or a size class.

J | D | size | V | CDR3 | DNA
TRBJ1-1 | NA | many | TRBV28 | CASSWLGTEAFF | TGTGCCAGCAGTTGGTTGGGAACTGAAGCTTTCTTT
TRBJ1-1 | NA | many | TRBV11-2 | CASSLDYSPGPRTEAFF | TGTGCCAGCAGCTTAGATTACAGCCCGGGCCCTAGGACTGAAGCTTTCTTT
TRBJ2-1 | TRBD2 | NA | TRBV30 | CAWSKPSGKGNEQFF | TGTGCCTGGAGTAAACCTAGCGGAAAAGGGAATGAGCAGTTCTTC
TRBJ1-5 | NA | NA | TRBV12-3/TRBV12-4 | CASSHGRKNQPQHF | TGTGCCAGCAGCCACGGACGGAAGAATCAGCCCCAGCATTTT
TRBJ2-5 | TRBD2 | few | TRBV2 | CASRSLAGGRTETQYF | TGTGCCAGCCGGAGCCTAGCGGGAGGGAGAACGGAGACCCAGTACTTC
TRBJ2-1 | TRBD2 | few | TRBV6-1 | CASSQTSGGGNEQFF | TGTGCCAGCAGTCAAACTAGCGGGGGGGGGAATGAGCAGTTCTTC
TRBJ1-3 | TRBD1 | NA | TRBV13 | CASMSRGQLDTIYF | TGTGCCAGCATGTCCAGGGGGCAATTGGACACCATATATTTT
TRBJ2-7 | NA | few | TRBV6-1 | CASRAGWVVVEQYF | TGTGCCAGCAGAGCAGGGTGGGTAGTAGTCGAGCAGTACTTC
TRBJ1-2 | NA | few | TRBV27 | CASSPRGGVANYGYTF | TGTGCCAGCAGTCCCCGGGGGGGAGTAGCTAACTATGGCTACACCTTC
TRBJ2-6 | TRBD1 | NA | TRBV11-1 | CASQRTGQAGANVLTF | TGTGCCAGCCAGCGGACAGGGCAAGCTGGGGCCAACGTCCTGACTTTC
TRBJ1-4 | NA | NA | TRBV20-1 | CSAHKDGINEKLFF | TGCAGTGCACATAAGGACGGGATTAATGAAAAACTGTTTTTT
TRBJ1-1 | NA | few | TRBV7-9 | CASLESSGIGTEAFF | TGTGCCAGCTTAGAGTCGTCCGGGATCGGCACTGAAGCTTTCTTT
TRBJ2-3 | NA | NA | TRBV6-1 | CASNLLDTQYF | TGTGCCAGCAACCTCTTAGATACGCAGTATTTT
TRBJ2-1 | NA | many | TRBV12-3/TRBV12-4 | CASSSPGAVGNEQFF | TGTGCCAGCAGTTCCCCAGGGGCGGTGGGCAATGAGCAGTTCTTC
TRBJ2-2 | TRBD2 | NA | TRBV2 | CASREREGLDTGELFF | TGTGCCAGCAGGGAGCGGGAGGGCCTGGACACCGGGGAGCTGTTTTTT
TRBJ2-1 | TRBD1 | few | TRBV15 | CATSRPGQTYNEQFF | TGTGCCACCAGCAGGCCGGGACAGACCTACAATGAGCAGTTCTTC
TRBJ2-3 | NA | NA | TRBV7-3 | CASSVGNSQEDTQYF | TGTGCCAGCAGCGTAGGGAATTCTCAAGAGGATACGCAGTATTTT
TRBJ1-1 | NA | many | TRBV20-1 | CSASKVVEAFF | TGCAGTGCTAGTAAGGTAGTTGAAGCTTTCTTT
TRBJ2-1 | NA | NA | TRBV5-6 | CASTSTEYNEQFF | TGTGCCAGCACCTCGACTGAATACAATGAGCAGTTCTTC
TRBJ2-5 | TRBD2 | many | TRBV3-1 | CASSQVASGETQYF | TGTGCCAGCAGCCAAGTAGCTAGCGGGGAGACCCAGTACTTC
TRBJ2-7 | NA | NA | TRBV5-1 | CASSLERTRGWLEQYF | TGCGCCAGCAGCTTGGAGAGGACAAGGGGATGGTTGGAGCAGTACTTC
TRBJ2-1 | TRBD2 | NA | TRBV10-3 | CAIRSGTSGSDEQFF | TGTGCCATCAGGTCCGGGACTAGCGGGAGTGATGAGCAGTTCTTC
TRBJ2-3 | NA | NA | TRBV6-5 | CASSYLPGKEGTQYF | TGTGCCAGCAGTTACTTACCCGGGAAGGAGGGTACGCAGTATTTT
TRBJ2-1 | TRBD2 | many | TRBV28 | CASSLRDYYNEQFF | TGTGCCAGCAGCCTCCGGGACTATTACAATGAGCAGTTCTTC
TRBJ2-1 | NA | few | TRBV20-1 | CSARRDPSYNEQFF | TGCAGTGCTAGGAGGGATCCCTCCTACAATGAGCAGTTCTTC
TRBJ1-2 | NA | few | TRBV5-6 | CASSLDRVGGYTF | TGTGCCAGCAGCTTGGACAGGGTCGGCGGCTACACCTTC
TRBJ1-5 | NA | few | TRBV6-1 | CASRGLSNQPQHF | TGTGCCAGCAGGGGTCTCAGCAATCAGCCCCAGCATTTT
TRBJ1-6 | TRBD1 | NA | TRBV25-1 | CASSDYRGPSSLHF | TGTGCCAGCAGTGATTACAGGGGTCCCTCATCCCTCCACTTT
TRBJ2-3 | NA | many | TRBV5-1 | CASSPPTGFSTDTQYF | TGCGCCAGCAGCCCCCCGACTGGGTTCAGCACAGATACGCAGTATTTT
TRBJ2-7 | TRBD1 | many | TRBV6-6 | CASSYQGAQEQYF | TGTGCCAGCAGTTACCAGGGGGCCCAGGAGCAGTACTTC
TRBJ1-2 | NA | many | TRBV6-2/TRBV6-3 | CASSLAYGYTF | TGTGCCAGCAGTTTAGCCTATGGCTACACCTTC
TRBJ2-7 | NA | NA | TRBV10-3 | CAISDPGQIDEQCF | TGTGCCATCAGTGACCCCGGACAGATCGACGAGCAGTGCTTC
TRBJ2-7 | NA | NA | TRBV20-1 | CSAPGLLSYEQYF | TGCAGTGCTCCGGGACTTCTCTCCTACGAGCAGTACTTC
TRBJ2-2 | NA | few | TRBV29-1 | CSAGLPSTGELFF | TGCAGCGCGGGACTTCCAAGCACCGGGGAGCTGTTTTTT
TRBJ2-7 | NA | few | TRBV27 | CASRKGRGRYEQYF | TGTGCCAGCAGAAAGGGACGGGGACGCTACGAGCAGTACTTC
TRBJ1-2 | NA | NA | TRBV29-1 | CREGEGYTF | TGCAGGGAGGGGGAGGGCTACACCTTC
TRBJ2-5 | NA | NA | TRBV5-5 | CASSLGPGRGTQYF | TGTGCCAGCAGCTTGGGCCCAGGACGAGGGACCCAGTACTTC
TRBJ1-3 | NA | few | TRBV5-1 | CASRVGSSGNTIYF | TGCGCCAGCAGGGTCGGGAGCTCTGGAAACACCATATATTTT
TRBJ2-3 | TRBD2 | NA | TRBV20-1 | CSARGGTSGTTDTQYF | TGCAGTGCTAGGGGTGGGACTAGCGGGACCACAGATACGCAGTATTTT
TRBJ1-2 | NA | NA | TRBV6-5 | CASSSTWGVNMGYTF | TGTGCCAGCAGTTCAACATGGGGTGTTAATATGGGCTACACCTTC
TRBJ2-7 | TRBD1 | few | TRBV12-5 | CASGFGTEWYEQYF | TGTGCTAGTGGTTTCGGGACAGAGTGGTACGAGCAGTACTTC
TRBJ2-4 | TRBD1 | NA | TRBV7-9 | CASSPFDRADLNIQYF | TGTGCCAGCAGCCCCTTTGACAGGGCGGATTTGAACATTCAGTACTTC
TRBJ2-2 | NA | many | TRBV28 | CATSSYTGFNRELFF | TGTGCCACATCCTCGTACACCGGGTTCAACAGGGAGCTGTTTTTT
TRBJ2-6 | NA | NA | TRBV25-1 | CASSERNSGANVLTF | TGTGCCAGCAGTGAACGGAACTCTGGGGCCAACGTCCTGACTTTC